This T cell receptor (beta chain) appears in the sequencing data of a study of OX40 agonist ivuxolimab in advanced cancers. At the level of the study: Patients received intravenous ivuxolimab every 2 weeks at 0.01 to 10 mg/kg. At approximately 80% male, the cohort had a mean age of 60 years, ranging from 23 to 79.

The repertoire was sequenced with immunoSEQ multiplex PCR; TCRdb's copy has only in-frame clones and lacks some. The data hold under 25,000 clones, with around 84% observed a single time. This CDR3 region has 15 residues. Trimming took off 5 bases at V and 0 bases at J, with 11 bases between the two ends. Germline V CDR1 and CDR2: MDHEN, SYDVKM. Samples of blood were obtained at baseline, on cycle 4 day 1, and on cycle 7 day 1. Sequenced material: CD4+ or CD8+ T cells sorted from blood, taken in a trial of the OX40 agonist ivuxolimab. The TCR originated in an adult with an advanced solid tumor such as melanoma, head and neck, liver or kidney cancer. V is TRBV28 and J is TRBJ2-4; D not certain. CDR3 region: CASSLQLLAKNIQYF. The CDR3 coding sequence is TGTGCCAGCAGTCTACAGTTACTAGCCAAAAACATTCAGTACTTC.